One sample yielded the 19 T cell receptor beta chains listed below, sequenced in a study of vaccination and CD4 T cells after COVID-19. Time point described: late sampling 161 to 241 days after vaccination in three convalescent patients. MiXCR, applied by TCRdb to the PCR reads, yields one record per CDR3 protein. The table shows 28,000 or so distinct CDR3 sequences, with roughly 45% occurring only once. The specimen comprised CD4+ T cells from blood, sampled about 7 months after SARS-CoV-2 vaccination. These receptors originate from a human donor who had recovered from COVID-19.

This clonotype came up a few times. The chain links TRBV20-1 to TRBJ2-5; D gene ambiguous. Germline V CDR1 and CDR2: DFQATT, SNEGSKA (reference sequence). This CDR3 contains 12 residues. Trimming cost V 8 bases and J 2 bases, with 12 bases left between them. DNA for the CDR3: TGCAGTTTGAGGCTACGTCAAGAGACCCAGTACTTC. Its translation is CSLRLRQETQYF.

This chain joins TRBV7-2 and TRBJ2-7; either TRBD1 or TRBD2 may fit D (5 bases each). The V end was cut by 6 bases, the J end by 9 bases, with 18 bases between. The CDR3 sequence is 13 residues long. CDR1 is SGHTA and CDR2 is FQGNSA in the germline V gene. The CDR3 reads CASSSRGALGQYF. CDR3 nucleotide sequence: TGTGCCAGCAGTTCCCGAGGGGCTCTCGGGCAGTACTTC.

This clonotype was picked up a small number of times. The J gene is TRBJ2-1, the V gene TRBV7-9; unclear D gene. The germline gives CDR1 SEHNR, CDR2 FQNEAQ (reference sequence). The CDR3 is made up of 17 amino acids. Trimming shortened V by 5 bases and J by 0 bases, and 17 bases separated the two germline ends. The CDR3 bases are TGTGCCAGCAGCGGAGAGACGAGACGGAGCTCCTACAATGAGCAGTTCTTC. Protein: CASSGETRRSSYNEQFF.

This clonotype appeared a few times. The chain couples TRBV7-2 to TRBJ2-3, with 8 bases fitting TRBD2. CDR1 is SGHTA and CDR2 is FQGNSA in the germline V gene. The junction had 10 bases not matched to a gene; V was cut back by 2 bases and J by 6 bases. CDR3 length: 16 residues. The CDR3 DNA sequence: TGTGCCAGCAGCTTACACGGGAGGGCCCCGTCCGATACGCAGTATTTT. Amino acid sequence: CASSLHGRAPSDTQYF.

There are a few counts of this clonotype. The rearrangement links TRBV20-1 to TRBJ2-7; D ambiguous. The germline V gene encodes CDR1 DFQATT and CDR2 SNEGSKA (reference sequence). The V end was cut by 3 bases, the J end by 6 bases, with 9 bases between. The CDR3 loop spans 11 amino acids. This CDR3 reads CSASLEFEQYF. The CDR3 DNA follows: TGCAGTGCTAGCCTCGAATTCGAGCAGTACTTC.

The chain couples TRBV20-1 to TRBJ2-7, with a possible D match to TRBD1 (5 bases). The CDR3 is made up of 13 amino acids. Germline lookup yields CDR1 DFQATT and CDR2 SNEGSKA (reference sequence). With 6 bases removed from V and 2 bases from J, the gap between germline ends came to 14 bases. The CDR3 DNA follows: TGCAGTGCCTCCGTAGGGGCAGCCTACGAGCAGTACTTC. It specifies CSASVGAAYEQYF.

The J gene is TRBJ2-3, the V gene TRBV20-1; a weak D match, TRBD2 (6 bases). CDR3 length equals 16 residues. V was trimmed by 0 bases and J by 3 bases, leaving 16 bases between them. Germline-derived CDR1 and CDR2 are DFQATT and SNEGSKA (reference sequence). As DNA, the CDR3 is TGCAGTGCTAGAGATTTTCGCGGGATGGGGACAGATACGCAGTATTTT. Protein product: CSARDFRGMGTDTQYF.

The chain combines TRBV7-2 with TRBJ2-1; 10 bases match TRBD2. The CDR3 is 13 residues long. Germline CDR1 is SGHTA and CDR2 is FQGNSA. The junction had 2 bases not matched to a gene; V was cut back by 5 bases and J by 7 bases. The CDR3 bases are TGTGCCAGCAGCCGAGCGGGAGGGAATGAGCAGTTCTTC. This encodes CASSRAGGNEQFF.

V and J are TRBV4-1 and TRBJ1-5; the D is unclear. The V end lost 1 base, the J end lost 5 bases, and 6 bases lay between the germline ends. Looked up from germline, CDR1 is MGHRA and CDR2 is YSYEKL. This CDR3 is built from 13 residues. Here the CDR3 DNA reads TGCGCCAGCAGCCAAGGGATCGATCAGCCCCAGCATTTT. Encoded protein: CASSQGIDQPQHF.

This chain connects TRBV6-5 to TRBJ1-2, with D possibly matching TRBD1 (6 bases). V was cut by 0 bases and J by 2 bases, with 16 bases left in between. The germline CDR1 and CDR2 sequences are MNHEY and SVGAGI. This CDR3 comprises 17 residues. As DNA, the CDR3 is TGTGCCAGCAGTTACTCGGCACCGGGACACCAAAACTATGGCTACACCTTC. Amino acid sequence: CASSYSAPGHQNYGYTF.

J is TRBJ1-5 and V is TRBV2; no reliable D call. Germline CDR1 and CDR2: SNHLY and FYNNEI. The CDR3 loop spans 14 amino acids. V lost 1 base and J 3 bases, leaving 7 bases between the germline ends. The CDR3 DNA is TGTGCCAGCAGTGAAGACCGCTTCAATCAGCCCCAGCATTTT. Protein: CASSEDRFNQPQHF.

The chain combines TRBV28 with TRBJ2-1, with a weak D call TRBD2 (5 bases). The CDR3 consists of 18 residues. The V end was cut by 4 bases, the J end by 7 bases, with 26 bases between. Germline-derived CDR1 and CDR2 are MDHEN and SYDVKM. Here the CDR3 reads CASSSPTMRDSSDNEQFF. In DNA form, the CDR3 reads TGTGCCAGCAGTTCCCCTACTATGAGGGATAGCTCCGATAATGAGCAGTTCTTC.

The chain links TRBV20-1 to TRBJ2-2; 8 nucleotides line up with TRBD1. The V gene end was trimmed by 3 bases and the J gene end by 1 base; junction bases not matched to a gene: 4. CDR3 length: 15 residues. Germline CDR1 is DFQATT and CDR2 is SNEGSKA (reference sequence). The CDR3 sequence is CSASSGTGNTGELFF. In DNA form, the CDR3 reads TGCAGTGCTAGTTCCGGGACAGGGAACACCGGGGAGCTGTTTTTT.

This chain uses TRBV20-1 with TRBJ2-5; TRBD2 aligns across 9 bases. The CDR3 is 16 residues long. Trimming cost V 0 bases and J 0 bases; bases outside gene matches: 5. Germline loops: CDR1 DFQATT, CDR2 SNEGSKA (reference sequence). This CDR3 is CSARDQTSGNQETQYF. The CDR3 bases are TGCAGTGCTAGAGATCAGACTAGCGGTAACCAAGAGACCCAGTACTTC.

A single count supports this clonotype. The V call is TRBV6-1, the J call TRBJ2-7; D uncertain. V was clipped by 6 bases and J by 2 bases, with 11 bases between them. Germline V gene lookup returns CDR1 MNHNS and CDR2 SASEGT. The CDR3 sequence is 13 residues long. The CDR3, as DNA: TGTGCCAGCAGCCAAAGCGAGCCCTACGAGCAGTACTTC. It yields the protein CASSQSEPYEQYF.

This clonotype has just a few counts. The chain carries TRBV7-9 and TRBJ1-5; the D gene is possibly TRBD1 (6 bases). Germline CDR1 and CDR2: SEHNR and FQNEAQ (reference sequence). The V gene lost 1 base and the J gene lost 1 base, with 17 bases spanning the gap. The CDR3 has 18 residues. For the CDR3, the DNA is TGTGCCAGCAGCTTAGTGGGTAGGGGGGCAGAGAGCAATCAGCCCCAGCATTTT. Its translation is CASSLVGRGAESNQPQHF.

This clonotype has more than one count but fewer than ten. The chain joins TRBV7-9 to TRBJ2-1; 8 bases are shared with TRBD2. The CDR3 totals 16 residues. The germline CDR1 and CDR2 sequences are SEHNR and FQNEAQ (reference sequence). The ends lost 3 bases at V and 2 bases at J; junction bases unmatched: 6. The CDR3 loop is CASSFGAGVAYNEQFF. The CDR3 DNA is TGTGCCAGCAGCTTTGGAGCGGGAGTGGCCTACAATGAGCAGTTCTTC.

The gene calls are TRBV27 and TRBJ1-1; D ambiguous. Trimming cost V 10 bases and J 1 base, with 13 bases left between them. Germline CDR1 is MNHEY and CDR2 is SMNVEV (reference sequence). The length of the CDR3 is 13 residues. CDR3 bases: TGTGCCACCGTGGGTCGGGAGAACACTGAAGCTTTCTTT. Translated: CATVGRENTEAFF.

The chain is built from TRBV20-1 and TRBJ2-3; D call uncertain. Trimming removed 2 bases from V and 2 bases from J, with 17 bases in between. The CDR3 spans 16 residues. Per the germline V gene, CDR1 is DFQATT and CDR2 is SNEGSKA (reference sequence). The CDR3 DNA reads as TGCAGTGCTAGAAATGATCCGACTCAATCCACAGATACGCAGTATTTT. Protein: CSARNDPTQSTDTQYF.